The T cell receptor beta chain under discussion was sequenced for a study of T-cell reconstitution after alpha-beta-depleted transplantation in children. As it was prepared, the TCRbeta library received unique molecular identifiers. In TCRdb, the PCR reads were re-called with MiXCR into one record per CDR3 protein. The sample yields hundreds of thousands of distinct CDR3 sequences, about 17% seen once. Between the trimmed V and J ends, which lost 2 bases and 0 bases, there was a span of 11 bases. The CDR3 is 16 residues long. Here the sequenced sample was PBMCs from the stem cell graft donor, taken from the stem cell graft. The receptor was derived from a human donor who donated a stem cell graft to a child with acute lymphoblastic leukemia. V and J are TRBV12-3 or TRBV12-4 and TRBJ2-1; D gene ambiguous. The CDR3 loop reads CASSLSGMSSYNEQFF. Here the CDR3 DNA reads TGTGCCAGCAGTTTATCGGGTATGAGCTCCTACAATGAGCAGTTCTTC.